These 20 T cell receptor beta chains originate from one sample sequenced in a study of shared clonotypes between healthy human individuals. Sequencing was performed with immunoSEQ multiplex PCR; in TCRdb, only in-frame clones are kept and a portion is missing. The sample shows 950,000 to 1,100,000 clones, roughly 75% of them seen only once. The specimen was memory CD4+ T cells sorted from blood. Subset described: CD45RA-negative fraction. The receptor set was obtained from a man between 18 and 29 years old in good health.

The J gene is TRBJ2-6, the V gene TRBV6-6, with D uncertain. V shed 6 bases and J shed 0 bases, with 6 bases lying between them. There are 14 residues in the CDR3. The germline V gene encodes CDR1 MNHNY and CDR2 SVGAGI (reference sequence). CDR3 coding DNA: TGTGCCAGCAGCCTTAGCTCTGGGGCCAACGTCCTGACTTTC. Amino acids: CASSLSSGANVLTF.

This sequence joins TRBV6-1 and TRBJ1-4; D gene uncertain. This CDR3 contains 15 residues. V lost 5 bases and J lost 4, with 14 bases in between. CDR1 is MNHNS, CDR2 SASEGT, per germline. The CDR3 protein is CASSPRSGLNEKLFF. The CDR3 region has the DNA TGTGCCAGCAGTCCCCGGTCGGGCCTTAATGAAAAACTGTTTTTT.

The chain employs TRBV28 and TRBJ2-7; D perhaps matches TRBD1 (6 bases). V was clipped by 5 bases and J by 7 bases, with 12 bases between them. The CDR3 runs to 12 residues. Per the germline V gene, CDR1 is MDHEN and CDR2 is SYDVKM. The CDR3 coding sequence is TGTGCCAGCAGTGGACAGTTCCGGGAGCAGTACTTC. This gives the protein CASSGQFREQYF.

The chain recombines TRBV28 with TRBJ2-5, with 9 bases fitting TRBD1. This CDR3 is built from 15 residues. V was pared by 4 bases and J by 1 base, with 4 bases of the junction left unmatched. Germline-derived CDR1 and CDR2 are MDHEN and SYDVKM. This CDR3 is CASSYQTGGQETQYF. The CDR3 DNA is TGTGCCAGCAGTTACCAGACAGGGGGCCAAGAGACCCAGTACTTC.

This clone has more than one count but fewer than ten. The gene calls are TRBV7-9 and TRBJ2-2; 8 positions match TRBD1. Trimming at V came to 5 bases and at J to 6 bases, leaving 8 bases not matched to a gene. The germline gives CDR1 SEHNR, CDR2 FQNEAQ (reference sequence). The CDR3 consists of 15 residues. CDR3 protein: CASSADRGYSGELFF. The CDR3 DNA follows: TGTGCCAGCAGCGCAGACAGGGGATATTCCGGGGAGCTGTTTTTT.

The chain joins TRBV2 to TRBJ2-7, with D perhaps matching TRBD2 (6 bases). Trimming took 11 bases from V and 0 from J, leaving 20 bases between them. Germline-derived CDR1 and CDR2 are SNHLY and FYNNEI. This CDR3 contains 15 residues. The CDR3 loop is CAGGDADKSSYEQYF. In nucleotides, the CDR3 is TGTGCCGGAGGGGACGCGGACAAAAGCTCCTACGAGCAGTACTTC.

CDR3 protein: CASSFRTSGMQETQYF. In DNA, the CDR3 is TGTGCCAGCAGCTTTAGGACTAGCGGGATGCAAGAGACCCAGTACTTC. This rearrangement joins TRBV5-6 to TRBJ2-5, with TRBD2 matching 12 bases. Germline-derived CDR1 and CDR2 are SGHDT and YYEEEE. The CDR3 extends over 16 amino acids. Germline trimming cut 2 bases from V and 2 bases from J; bases unmatched to any gene: 4.

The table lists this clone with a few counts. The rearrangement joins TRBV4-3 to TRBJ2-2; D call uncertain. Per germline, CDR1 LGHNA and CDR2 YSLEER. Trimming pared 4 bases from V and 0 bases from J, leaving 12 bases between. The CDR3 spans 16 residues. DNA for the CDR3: TGCGCCAGCAGCCGGATGCAGATGTCGAACACCGGGGAGCTGTTTTTT. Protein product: CASSRMQMSNTGELFF.

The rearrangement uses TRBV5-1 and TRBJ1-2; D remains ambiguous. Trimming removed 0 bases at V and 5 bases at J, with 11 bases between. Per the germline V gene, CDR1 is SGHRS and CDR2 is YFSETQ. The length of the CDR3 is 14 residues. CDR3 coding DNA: TGCGCCAGCAGCTTGGGAGAAGGTATTTATGGCTACACCTTC. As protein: CASSLGEGIYGYTF.

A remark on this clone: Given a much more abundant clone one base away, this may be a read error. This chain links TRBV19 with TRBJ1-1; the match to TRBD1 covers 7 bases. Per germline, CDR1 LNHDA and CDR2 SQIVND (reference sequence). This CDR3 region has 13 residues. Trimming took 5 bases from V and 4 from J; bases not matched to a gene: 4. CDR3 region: CASSSSGGTEAFF. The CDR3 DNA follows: TGTGCCAGTAGTTCGTCAGGGGGCACTGAAGCTTTCTTT. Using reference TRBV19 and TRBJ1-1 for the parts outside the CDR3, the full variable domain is DGGITQSPKYLFRKEGQNVTLSCEQNLNHDAMYWYRQDPGQGLRLIYYSQIVNDFQKGDIAEGYSVSREKKESFPLTVTSAQKNPTAFYLCASSSSGGTEAFFGQGTRLTVV.

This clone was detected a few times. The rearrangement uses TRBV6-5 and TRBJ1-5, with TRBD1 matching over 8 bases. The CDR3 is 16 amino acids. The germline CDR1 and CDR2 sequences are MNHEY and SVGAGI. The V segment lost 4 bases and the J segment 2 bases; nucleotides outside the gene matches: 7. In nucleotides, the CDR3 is TGTGCCAGCAGTTCTCGTTCGGACAGGGGCAATCAGCCCCAGCATTTT. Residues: CASSSRSDRGNQPQHF.

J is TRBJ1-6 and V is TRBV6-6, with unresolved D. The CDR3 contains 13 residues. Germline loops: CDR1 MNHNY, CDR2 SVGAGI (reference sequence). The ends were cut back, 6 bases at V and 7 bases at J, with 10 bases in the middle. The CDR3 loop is CASRRTGNSPLHF. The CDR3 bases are TGTGCCAGCAGGAGGACGGGCAATTCACCCCTCCACTTT.

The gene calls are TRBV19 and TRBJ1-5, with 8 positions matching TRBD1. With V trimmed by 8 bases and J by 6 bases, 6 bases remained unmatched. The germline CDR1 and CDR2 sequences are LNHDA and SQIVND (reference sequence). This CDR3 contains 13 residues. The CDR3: CASWTGHGQPQHF. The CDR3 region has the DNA TGTGCCAGTTGGACAGGGCACGGTCAGCCCCAGCATTTT.

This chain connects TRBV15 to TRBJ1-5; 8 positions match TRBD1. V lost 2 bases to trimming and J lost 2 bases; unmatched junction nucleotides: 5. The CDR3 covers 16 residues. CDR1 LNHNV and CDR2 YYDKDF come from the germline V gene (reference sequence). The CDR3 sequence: CATSRNPGGGNQPQHF. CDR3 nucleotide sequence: TGTGCCACCAGCAGAAACCCAGGGGGCGGCAATCAGCCCCAGCATTTT.

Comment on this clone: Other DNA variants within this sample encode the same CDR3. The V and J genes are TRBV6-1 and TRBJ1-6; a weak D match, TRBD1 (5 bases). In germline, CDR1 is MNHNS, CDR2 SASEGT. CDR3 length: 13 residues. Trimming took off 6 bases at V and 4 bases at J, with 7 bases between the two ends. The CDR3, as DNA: TGTGCCAGCAGACAGGATTATAATTCACCCCTCCACTTT. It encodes CASRQDYNSPLHF.

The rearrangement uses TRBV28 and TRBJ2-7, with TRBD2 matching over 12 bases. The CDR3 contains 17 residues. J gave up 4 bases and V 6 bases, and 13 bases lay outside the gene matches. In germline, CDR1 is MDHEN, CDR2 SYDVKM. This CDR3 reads CASSLFGLAGKRYEQYF. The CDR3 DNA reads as TGTGCCAGCAGCCTCTTCGGACTAGCGGGAAAGAGGTACGAGCAGTACTTC.

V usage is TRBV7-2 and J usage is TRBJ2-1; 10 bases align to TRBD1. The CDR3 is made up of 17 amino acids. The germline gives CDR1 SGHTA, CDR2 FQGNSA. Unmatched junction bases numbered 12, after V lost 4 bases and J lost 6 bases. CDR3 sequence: CASSSFLAGTGVNEQFF. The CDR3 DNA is TGTGCCAGCAGCTCTTTCCTCGCCGGGACAGGGGTCAATGAGCAGTTCTTC.

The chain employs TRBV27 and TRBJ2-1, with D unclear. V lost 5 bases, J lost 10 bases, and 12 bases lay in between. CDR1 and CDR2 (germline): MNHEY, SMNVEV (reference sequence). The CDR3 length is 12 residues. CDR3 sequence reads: CASSQAEREQFF. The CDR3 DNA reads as TGTGCCAGCAGTCAAGCCGAACGGGAGCAGTTCTTC.

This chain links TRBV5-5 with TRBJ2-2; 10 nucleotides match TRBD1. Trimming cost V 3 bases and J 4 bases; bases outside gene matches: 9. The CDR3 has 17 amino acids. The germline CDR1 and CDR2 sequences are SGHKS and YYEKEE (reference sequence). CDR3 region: CASSSGTGQGRTGELFF. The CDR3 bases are TGTGCCAGCAGCTCTGGCACGGGACAGGGGCGCACCGGGGAGCTGTTTTTT. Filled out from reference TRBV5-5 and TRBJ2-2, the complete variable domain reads DAGVTQSPTHLIKTRGQQVTLRCSPISGHKSVSWYQQVLGQGPQFIFQYYEKEERGRGNFPDRFSARQFPNYSSELNVNALLLGDSALYLCASSSGTGQGRTGELFFGEGSRLTVL.

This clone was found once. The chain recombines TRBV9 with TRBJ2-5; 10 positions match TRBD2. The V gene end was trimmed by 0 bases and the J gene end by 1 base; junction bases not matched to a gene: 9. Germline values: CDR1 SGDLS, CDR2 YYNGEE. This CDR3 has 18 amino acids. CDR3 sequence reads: CASSVGTSGLAFQETQYF. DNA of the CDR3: TGTGCCAGCAGCGTAGGCACCTCGGGACTAGCGTTCCAAGAGACCCAGTACTTC.